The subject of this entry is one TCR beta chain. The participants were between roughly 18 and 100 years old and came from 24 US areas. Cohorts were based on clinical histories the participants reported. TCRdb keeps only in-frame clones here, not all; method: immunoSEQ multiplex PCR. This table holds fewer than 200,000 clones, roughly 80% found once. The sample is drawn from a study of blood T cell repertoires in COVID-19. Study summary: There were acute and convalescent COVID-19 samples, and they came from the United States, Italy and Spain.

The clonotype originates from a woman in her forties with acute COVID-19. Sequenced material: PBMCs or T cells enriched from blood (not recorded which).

The CDR3 region is CASSLRASGSPDTQYF. In DNA, the CDR3 is TGTGCCAGCAGCTTAAGGGCTAGCGGGAGTCCAGATACGCAGTATTTT. The chain recombines TRBV5-4 with TRBJ2-3; the match to TRBD2 covers 10 bases. The V gene's germline CDR1 is SGHNT and CDR2 YYREEE (reference sequence). The CDR3 contains 16 residues. The V segment lost 2 bases and the J segment 4 bases; nucleotides outside the gene matches: 7.